This paragraph covers one T cell receptor beta chain sequence. The data originate from a study of T cell clones after liver transplantation. Assay: immunoSEQ multiplex PCR; the TCRdb copy retains only in-frame clones and omits some. Among tens of thousands of clones listed, roughly 82% were seen once. Germline values: CDR1 GTSNPN, CDR2 SVGIG (reference sequence). The V end lost 2 bases, the J end lost 4 bases, and 9 bases lay between the germline ends. CDR3 length: 13 amino acids. The chain combines TRBV30 with TRBJ1-3; no definite D call. This sample comprised CD4+ T cells from blood, obtained roughly 3.5 years after liver transplant. The receptor was isolated from a human patient who received a liver transplant. Certain T cells may be donor cells from the graft. The CDR3: CAWSHSSGNTIYF. As DNA, the CDR3 is TGTGCCTGGAGTCATTCGTCCGGAAACACCATATATTTT.